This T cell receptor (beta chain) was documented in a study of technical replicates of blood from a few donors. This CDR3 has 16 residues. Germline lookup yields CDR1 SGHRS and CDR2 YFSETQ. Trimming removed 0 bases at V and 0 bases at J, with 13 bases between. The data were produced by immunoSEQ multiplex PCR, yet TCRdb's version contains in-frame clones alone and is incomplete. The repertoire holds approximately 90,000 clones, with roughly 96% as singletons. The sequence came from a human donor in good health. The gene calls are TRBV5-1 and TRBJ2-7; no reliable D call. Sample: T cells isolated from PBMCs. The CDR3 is CASSLGVGTDSYEQYF. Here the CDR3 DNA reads TGCGCCAGCAGCTTGGGGGTCGGAACAGACTCCTACGAGCAGTACTTC.